This TCR beta chain was sequenced during a study of blood T cells in healthy people across ages (dated by TCRdb to the mid-2010s). With respect to the entire study: In model experiments, template switching captured about one uniquely barcoded TCR beta cDNA molecule for every two T cells. To track age-related changes in TCR beta repertoire diversity, the study relied on deep sequencing normalized with unique cDNA molecular identifiers. For two donors (one aged 18 to 29 and one aged 80 or older), the study analyzed two additional independent replicas of 1 million unique cDNA reads from the same blood draw. Four age groups were formed from the donors: young (average approximately 17 years), middle-aged (approximately 39), aged (roughly 58) and long-lived (more than 75). Donors of different ages were randomly distributed across sequencing lanes to avoid experimental bias.

The approximately 39 donors, aged roughly 6 to 95 years, were systemically healthy Caucasian individuals from Russia. Around 9.9 milliliters of peripheral blood were collected from each donor into EDTA-treated Vacutainer tubes. Ficoll-Paque density-gradient centrifugation was used to isolate PBMCs, with at least 6.5 million per sample. Trizol reagent was used to extract total RNA from PBMCs, with at least 5.5 micrograms per sample. The percentages of naive CD45RAhigh/CD27high T cells were determined by flow cytometry on a PBMC aliquot from every donor. Receptor amplification or capture employed 5' RACE. A second PCR of roughly 6 to 12 cycles was performed with a sample-barcoded 5' primer and a J-beta primer mix. A unique molecular identifier was introduced onto each TCR beta cDNA molecule by a template-switch 5' adaptor carrying 12 random nucleotides. Each sample yielded at least 2.5 million CDR3-containing paired-end reads. The Mint cDNA synthesis kit, primed by a TRBC-specific oligonucleotide, was used to synthesize first-strand cDNA from all RNA. After uracil-DNA glycosylase treatment, a first 18-cycle PCR used universal primers M1SS and BC2_uni_R on all cDNA. The original pipeline was this. For normalization, 1 million high-quality reads, each with a distinct molecular identifier, were randomly selected from each sample. Instead of being binned into consensus sequences, reads with shared molecular identifiers were discarded. MiTCR, run with a Q25 quality threshold and the strictest error-elimination algorithm, handled CDR3 identification, clonotype clustering and error correction. A nonparametric unseen species model with Euler transformation was used to estimate lower-bound total TCR beta diversity. TCRdb's own reprocessing of the public reads used fastp at Q25 and MiXCR and kept productive beta chains. Each entry is one CDR3 protein sequence, shown with its most common DNA and genes. TCRdb assigned the V and J calls; the authors' analysis was not used. This sample holds 1.8 million or so distinct CDR3 sequences; about two fifths were observed only once. Clones ranked in the top ten supply 20% to 25% of the sample.

What the work shows at the level of the full study, not this receptor alone: Because profiling used bulk unsorted PBMCs, naive and antigen-experienced compartments could not be compared conclusively. Because the CMV infection status of the donors was unknown, age-related changes in expanded clonotypes may potentially have been confounded. Observed TCR beta diversity per million T cells fell roughly linearly with age, and a significant reduction was already apparent by age around 40. The percentage of naive T cells measured by flow cytometry correlated strongly with observed TCR beta diversity. Estimates of total diversity based on one million sequenced T cells were considered lower bounds and underestimates. The long-lived group showed more naive CD4+ T cells, fewer expanded clones and increased TCR diversity than the aged group, suggesting age selection.

Points on this clonotype: Its antigen is currently not known. Base quality data are lacking; no much larger clone is found one base away.

V loses 8 bases at its end and J loses 5 bases; junction bases beyond the gene matches: 10. Taken from the germline V gene, the CDR1 and CDR2 loops are SGHTA and FQGNSA. The CDR3 covers 15 residues, taking in both the cysteine and the phenylalanine. Only CDR3 DNA is held: 45 bases, read in frame from base 1. The sample was blood. The rearranged chain carries TRBV7-2 and TRBJ2-3, with 10 bases matching TRBD2. This TCR was recovered from a human donor in good health. The DNA sequence is as follows: TGTGCCAGCGCCAGAACTAGCGGGGCCATAGATACGCAGTATTTT. This gives the protein CASARTSGAIDTQYF.